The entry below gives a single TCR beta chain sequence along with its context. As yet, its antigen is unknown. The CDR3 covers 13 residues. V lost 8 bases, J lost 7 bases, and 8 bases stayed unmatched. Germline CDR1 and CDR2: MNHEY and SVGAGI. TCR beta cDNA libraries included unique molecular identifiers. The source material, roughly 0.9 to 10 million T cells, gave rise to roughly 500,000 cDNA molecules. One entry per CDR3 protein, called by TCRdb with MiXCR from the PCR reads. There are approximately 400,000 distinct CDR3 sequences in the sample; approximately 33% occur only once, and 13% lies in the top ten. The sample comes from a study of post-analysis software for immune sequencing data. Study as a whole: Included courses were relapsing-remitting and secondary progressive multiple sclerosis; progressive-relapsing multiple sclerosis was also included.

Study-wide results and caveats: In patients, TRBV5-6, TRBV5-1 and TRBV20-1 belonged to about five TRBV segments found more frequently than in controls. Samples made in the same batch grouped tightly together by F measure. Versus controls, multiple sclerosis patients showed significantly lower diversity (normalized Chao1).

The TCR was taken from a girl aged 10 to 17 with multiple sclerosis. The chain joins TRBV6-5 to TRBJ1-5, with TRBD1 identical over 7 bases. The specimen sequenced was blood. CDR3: CASQGGQTQPQHF. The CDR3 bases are TGTGCCAGCCAGGGGGGACAGACGCAGCCCCAGCATTTT.